What follows are 8 T cell receptor beta chains derived from one specimen sequenced in a study of blood T cell repertoires in COVID-19. Assay used: immunoSEQ multiplex PCR; TCRdb lists only in-frame clones, some missing. The table lists fewer than 450,000 clones, roughly 90% of them singletons, with 2% to 2.5% in the top ten. Sequencing input: PBMCs or T cells enriched from blood (not recorded which). These receptors all come from a woman in her thirties or forties with acute COVID-19.

The chain joins TRBV5-1 to TRBJ2-5, with TRBD2 matching over 9 bases. CDR1 SGHRS and CDR2 YFSETQ come from the germline V gene. The CDR3 runs 15 residues. With V trimmed by 0 bases and J by 5 bases, 5 bases remained unmatched. CDR3 DNA: TGCGCCAGCAGCTTGGGGCCTAGCGGGGACGAGACCCAGTACTTC. Protein sequence: CASSLGPSGDETQYF. Looking up the rest from reference TRBV5-1 and TRBJ2-5 gives the full variable domain: KAGVTQTPRYLIKTRGQQVTLSCSPISGHRSVSWYQQTPGQGLQFLFEYFSETQRNKGNFPGRFSGRQFSNSRSEMNVSTLELGDSALYLCASSLGPSGDETQYFGPGTRLLVL.

The chain links TRBV5-8 to TRBJ2-1; 15 bases fit TRBD2. Unmatched junction bases numbered 3, after V lost 3 bases and J lost 8 bases. Germline lookup yields CDR1 SGHTS and CDR2 YDEGEE. The CDR3 has 15 amino acids. CDR3 in amino acids: CASSWGLAGGYEQFF. The CDR3 DNA follows: TGTGCCAGCAGCTGGGGACTAGCGGGGGGCTATGAGCAGTTCTTC.

This chain joins TRBV30 and TRBJ2-1; TRBD2 matches at 9 bases. J lost 4 bases, V lost 0 bases, and 4 bases had no gene match. In germline, CDR1 is GTSNPN, CDR2 SVGIG (reference sequence). CDR3 length equals 15 residues. CDR3 sequence: CAWSVGGGGYNEQFF. The CDR3 DNA follows: TGTGCCTGGAGTGTAGGCGGGGGGGGATACAATGAGCAGTTCTTC.

The chain recombines TRBV29-1 with TRBJ2-7; D not resolved. Germline CDR1 SQVTM, CDR2 ANQGSEA. Trimming took off 0 bases at V and 0 bases at J, with 9 bases between the two ends. The CDR3 has 14 residues. CDR3 in amino acids: CSVEDTGDSYEQYF. The CDR3 nucleotides read TGCAGCGTTGAAGATACGGGTGACTCCTACGAGCAGTACTTC.

This clone was seen more than once but under ten times. The CDR3 sequence: CATSDSRQAGQPQHF. CDR3 DNA: TGTGCCACCAGTGACTCCCGACAGGCCGGTCAGCCCCAGCATTTT. The chain links TRBV24-1 to TRBJ1-5, with a weak D call TRBD1 (6 bases). Germline-derived CDR1 and CDR2 are KGHDR and SFDVKD. Trimming shortened V by 4 bases and J by 6 bases, and 15 bases separated the two germline ends. The CDR3 is made up of 15 amino acids.

The chain joins TRBV3-1 (or the pseudogene TRBV3-2) to TRBJ1-2; a weak D match, TRBD1 (5 bases). CDR1 is LGHDT and CDR2 is YNNKEL in the germline V gene (reference sequence). V was pared by 2 bases and J by 1 base, with 8 bases between. This CDR3 spans 14 amino acids. CDR3 nucleotide sequence: TGTGCCAGCAGCCAATTAGGGGTTAACTATGGCTACACCTTC. Residues: CASSQLGVNYGYTF.

The gene calls are TRBV7-2 and TRBJ1-1, with TRBD1 matching 8 bases. Germline V lookup: CDR1 SGHTA, CDR2 FQGNSA. The CDR3 sequence is 12 residues long. J lost 6 bases, V lost 4 bases, and 1 base had no gene match. CDR3 in DNA: TGTGCCAGCAGCTCGGGACAGGCTGAAGCTTTCTTT. Encoded protein: CASSSGQAEAFF. Full variable domain (rest looked up from reference TRBV7-2 and TRBJ1-1): GAGVSQSPSNKVTEKGKDVELRCDPISGHTALYWYRQSLGQGLEFLIYFQGNSAPDKSGLPSDRFSAERTGGSVSTLTIQRTQQEDSAVYLCASSSGQAEAFFGQGTRLTVV.

The chain carries TRBV15 and TRBJ2-4; TRBD1 might be the D (6 bases). The germline V and J ends were trimmed by 0 bases and 1 base, with 7 bases remaining between them. From germline, CDR1 is LNHNV and CDR2 YYDKDF (reference sequence). The CDR3 extends over 15 amino acids. The CDR3, as DNA: TGTGCCACCAGCAGAGAAACAGGGGCCAAAAACATTCAGTACTTC. Its protein product is CATSRETGAKNIQYF.